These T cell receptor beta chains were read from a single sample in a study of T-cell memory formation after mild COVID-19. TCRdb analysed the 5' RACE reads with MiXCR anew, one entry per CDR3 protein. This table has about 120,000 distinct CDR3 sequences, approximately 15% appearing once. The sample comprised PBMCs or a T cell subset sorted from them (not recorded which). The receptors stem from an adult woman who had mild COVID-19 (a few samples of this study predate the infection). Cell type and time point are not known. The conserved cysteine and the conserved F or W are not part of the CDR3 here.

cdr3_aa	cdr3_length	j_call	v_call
ASSWGQGVDEQF	12	TRBJ2-1	TRBV5-1
ASSRVGTTNY	10	TRBJ2-3	TRBV7-2
ASSPWTGLGEAF	12	TRBJ1-1	TRBV11-3
ASSQTGGFNTGELF	14	TRBJ2-2	TRBV4-3
ASSYSGPDLISGELF	15	TRBJ2-2	TRBV6-5
ASSRTSGKQTQY	12	TRBJ2-5	TRBV5-8
ASSAGPDNQPQH	12	TRBJ1-5	TRBV9
ASSVDGHNQPQH	12	TRBJ1-5	TRBV2
SAITRPDRQETQY	13	TRBJ2-5	TRBV20-1
ATESTGAPYEQY	12	TRBJ2-7	TRBV24-1
ASSSPLGPYEQY	12	TRBJ2-7	TRBV7-9
ASSFGLSYEQY	11	TRBJ2-7	TRBV12-3/TRBV12-4
ASSAVAGVAETQY	13	TRBJ2-5	TRBV7-2
ASSLEDNYGYT	11	TRBJ1-2	TRBV5-1
ATSDTGGVHEQF	12	TRBJ2-1	TRBV24-1
ASSSGVSSTEAF	12	TRBJ1-1	TRBV7-6
ASSQEGRLLH	10	TRBJ1-6	TRBV3-1
STTGTNTEAF	10	TRBJ1-1	TRBV20-1
SVEVYNEQF	9	TRBJ2-1	TRBV29-1
ASSIGPEAF	9	TRBJ1-1	TRBV19
ASSVDGNYGYT	11	TRBJ1-2	TRBV9
ASSYGTGQGMSEQY	14	TRBJ2-7	TRBV7-6
SANAGYGYT	9	TRBJ1-2	TRBV20-1
ASSRTGGRGTDTQY	14	TRBJ2-3	TRBV3-1
ASSGRLAGVEETQY	14	TRBJ2-5	TRBV25-1
ASSGSGQNTEAF	12	TRBJ1-1	TRBV7-9
SARDTLAGEGNEQF	14	TRBJ2-1	TRBV20-1